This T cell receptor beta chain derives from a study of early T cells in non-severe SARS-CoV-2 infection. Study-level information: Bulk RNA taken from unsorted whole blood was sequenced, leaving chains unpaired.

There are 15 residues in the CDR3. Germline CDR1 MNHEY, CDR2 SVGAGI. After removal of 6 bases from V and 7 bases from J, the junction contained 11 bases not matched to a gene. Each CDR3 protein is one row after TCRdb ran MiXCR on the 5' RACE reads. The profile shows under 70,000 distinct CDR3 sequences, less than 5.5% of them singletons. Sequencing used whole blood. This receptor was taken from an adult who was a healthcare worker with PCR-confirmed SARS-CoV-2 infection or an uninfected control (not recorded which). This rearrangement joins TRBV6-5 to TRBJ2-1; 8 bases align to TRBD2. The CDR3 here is CASSQGLEEFNEQFF. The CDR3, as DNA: TGTGCCAGCAGCCAGGGACTAGAGGAGTTTAATGAGCAGTTCTTC.